The 12 T cell receptor beta chains below all came from one sample that was sequenced in a study of T cell changes during pregnancy in multiple sclerosis. Using immunoSEQ multiplex PCR, the repertoire was profiled, and TCRdb retains in-frame clones only, with some absent. Here the sample spans approximately 44,000 clones, roughly 89% being singletons. Sequencing used CD4+ T cells from peripheral blood mononuclear cells, obtained in the first trimester of pregnancy. Every receptor here comes from a female donor with multiple sclerosis, enrolled in a pregnancy study.

The rearrangement links TRBV27 to TRBJ2-1; D perhaps matches TRBD1 (6 bases). This CDR3 is 15 amino acids long. Germline V gene lookup returns CDR1 MNHEY and CDR2 SMNVEV (reference sequence). V gave up 5 bases and J gave up 7 bases, with 18 bases separating them. The CDR3 DNA reads as TGTGCCAGCAGTCCCCGACAGGCTATGGCAAATGAGCAGTTCTTC. Amino acids: CASSPRQAMANEQFF.

The chain carries TRBV4-3 and TRBJ2-1; TRBD2 matches at 9 bases. V was clipped by 1 base and J by 0 bases; unmatched bases: 10. The CDR3 is made up of 19 amino acids. Looked up from germline, CDR1 is LGHNA and CDR2 is YSLEER. Written as DNA, the CDR3 is TGCGCCAGCAGCCAAGGGATTAGCGGGAGAAGGGGCTCCTACAATGAGCAGTTCTTC. Its translation is CASSQGISGRRGSYNEQFF.

This rearrangement joins TRBV19 to TRBJ2-1; D remains ambiguous. Trimming left V 6 bases short and J 4 bases short, with 16 bases between. Per the germline V gene, CDR1 is LNHDA and CDR2 is SQIVND (reference sequence). This CDR3 comprises 15 residues. CDR3 DNA sequence: TGTGCCAGTAGCCCCGACTGGTCGGGTTACAATGAGCAGTTCTTC. Translating it yields CASSPDWSGYNEQFF. The entire variable domain, with the rest obtained from reference TRBV19 and TRBJ2-1, is as follows: DGGITQSPKYLFRKEGQNVTLSCEQNLNHDAMYWYRQDPGQGLRLIYYSQIVNDFQKGDIAEGYSVSREKKESFPLTVTSAQKNPTAFYLCASSPDWSGYNEQFFGPGTRLTVL.

The genes are TRBV7-9 and TRBJ2-7, with 7 positions matching TRBD2. The CDR3 has 13 residues. Germline V lookup: CDR1 SEHNR, CDR2 FQNEAQ (reference sequence). V shed 1 base, J shed 3 bases, and the junction held 0 bases outside the gene matches. This CDR3 reads CASSLGGGYEQYF. The DNA for the CDR3 is TGTGCCAGCAGCTTAGGGGGGGGCTACGAGCAGTACTTC. Combining the CDR3 with reference TRBV7-9 and TRBJ2-7 gives the whole variable domain DTGVSQNPRHKITKRGQNVTFRCDPISEHNRLYWYRQTLGQGPEFLTYFQNEAQLEKSRLLSDRFSAERPKGSFSTLEIQRTEQGDSAMYLCASSLGGGYEQYFGPGTRLTVT.

The chain employs TRBV7-2 and TRBJ2-7, with TRBD1 identical over 7 bases. There are 15 residues in the CDR3. J was trimmed by 0 bases and V by 5 bases; bases with no gene match: 7. Germline CDR1 SGHTA, CDR2 FQGNSA. CDR3 residues: CASSRRTGSSYEQYF. The CDR3 nucleotides are TGTGCCAGCAGCCGTAGGACAGGATCCTCCTACGAGCAGTACTTC.

The chain uses TRBV6-1 and TRBJ2-5; 8 bases agree with TRBD2. CDR3 length equals 15 residues. V lost 3 bases to trimming and J lost 5 bases; unmatched junction nucleotides: 8. Germline CDR1 and CDR2: MNHNS and SASEGT. CDR3 bases: TGTGCCAGCAGTGACTACGGACTAGCAGATGAGACCCAGTACTTC. Translating it yields CASSDYGLADETQYF.

The rearrangement uses TRBV29-1 and TRBJ2-7, with 9 bases fitting TRBD2. Trimming took 2 bases from V and 4 from J; bases not matched to a gene: 3. Germline V gene lookup returns CDR1 SQVTM and CDR2 ANQGSEA. This CDR3 comprises 13 residues. The CDR3 bases are TGCAGCGTTGAAAGGCTAGCGGGATACGAGCAGTACTTC. It encodes CSVERLAGYEQYF.

V is TRBV30 and J is TRBJ1-1, with 8 bases lining up with TRBD1. Per the germline V gene, CDR1 is GTSNPN and CDR2 is SVGIG (reference sequence). V lost 4 bases and J lost 8; bases outside the gene matches: 3. The CDR3 length is 11 residues. DNA for the CDR3: TGTGCCTGGAAGTGGACAGGGGAAGCTTTCTTT. The encoded protein is CAWKWTGEAFF. Looking up the rest from reference TRBV30 and TRBJ1-1 gives the full variable domain: SQTIHQWPATLVQPVGSPLSLECTVEGTSNPNLYWYRQAAGRGLQLLFYSVGIGQISSEVPQNLSASRPQDRQFILSSKKLLLSDSGFYLCAWKWTGEAFFGQGTRLTVV.

This clone has only one observation. V is TRBV5-1 and J is TRBJ2-3; D gene unclear. Per the germline V gene, CDR1 is SGHRS and CDR2 is YFSETQ. With 9 bases removed from V and 2 bases from J, the gap between germline ends came to 19 bases. The CDR3 extends over 15 amino acids. CDR3 DNA: TGCGCCACCTGCCCTGACACCCTGGACACAGATACGCAGTATTTT. Protein: CATCPDTLDTDTQYF.

J is TRBJ2-3 and V is TRBV5-4; D ambiguous. The length of the CDR3 is 13 residues. Germline V gene data show CDR1 as SGHNT and CDR2 as YYREEE (reference sequence). Trimming removed 3 bases from V and 0 bases from J, with 5 bases in between. The CDR3 spells CASSSTSTDTQYF. The CDR3 coding sequence is TGTGCCAGCAGCTCAACTAGCACAGATACGCAGTATTTT.

This clone was seen just once. The chain uses TRBV29-1 and TRBJ2-3; 10 bases are a match to TRBD2. Germline loops: CDR1 SQVTM, CDR2 ANQGSEA. This CDR3 region has 15 residues. The trim removed 4 bases at V and 4 bases at J, leaving 8 bases unmatched. The CDR3 region has the DNA TGCAGCGTTGGCTCCTTAGCGGGAGGCGCAGATACGCAGTATTTT. Protein product: CSVGSLAGGADTQYF.

This clone is medium-sized. This sequence joins TRBV30 and TRBJ1-2; the D is unclear. CDR1 and CDR2 (germline): GTSNPN, SVGIG (reference sequence). Trimming left V 4 bases short and J 7 bases short, with 19 bases between. This CDR3 has 14 amino acids. Here the CDR3 reads CAWNRVRGFFGYTF. CDR3 nucleotide sequence: TGTGCCTGGAACCGGGTTCGTGGATTCTTTGGCTACACCTTC. The full variable domain, rest sourced from reference TRBV30 and TRBJ1-2, is SQTIHQWPATLVQPVGSPLSLECTVEGTSNPNLYWYRQAAGRGLQLLFYSVGIGQISSEVPQNLSASRPQDRQFILSSKKLLLSDSGFYLCAWNRVRGFFGYTFGSGTRLTVV.